This TCR beta chain was sequenced in a study of cytomegalovirus exposure and HLA in healthy donors. A multiplex PCR was run with 60 Vbeta primers and 13 Jbeta primers. Libraries were prepared by immunoSEQ multiplex PCR; TCRdb keeps only in-frame clonotypes and omits some of them. In the table there are over 150,000 clones, just under 75% of which are singletons. Trimming removed 3 bases from V and 7 bases from J; junction bases left unmatched: 10. The CDR3 loop spans 17 amino acids. Germline CDR1 and CDR2: SGHRS and YFSETQ. The sequenced sample was PBMCs. The sequence was collected from a man younger than 40 in good health and CMV-seropositive. V is TRBV5-1 and J is TRBJ2-2; 12 bases align to TRBD2. The DNA of the CDR3 is TGCGCCAGCAGCTCCCAAGCGGGACTAGCGGGTAGCGGGGAGCTGTTTTTT. Translated, it gives CASSSQAGLAGSGELFF. The full variable domain, with the rest looked up from reference TRBV5-1 and TRBJ2-2, is KAGVTQTPRYLIKTRGQQVTLSCSPISGHRSVSWYQQTPGQGLQFLFEYFSETQRNKGNFPGRFSGRQFSNSRSEMNVSTLELGDSALYLCASSSQAGLAGSGELFFGEGSRLTVL.